These T cell receptor beta chains were read from a single sample in a study of Tregs in tolerant kidney transplant recipients. TCRdb keeps only in-frame clones here, not all; method: immunoSEQ multiplex PCR. The top ten hold roughly 4% of the sample, which has roughly 70,000 clones, 84% seen once. Source material: CD4+ T cells from blood. These receptors all come from a human donor in good health. CDR3s include the opening cysteine and the closing phenylalanine or tryptophan. The D gene is left open where the match is weak. Rows give clone size only sometimes, using once, few, many, or a class for an expanded clone.

TRBJ2-2 | NA | NA | TRBV7-9 | TGTGCCAGCAGCTTAGAGGGGTTGGTGAACACCGGGGAGCTGTTTTTT | CASSLEGLVNTGELFF
TRBJ2-5 | many | TRBD2 | TRBV15 | TGTGCCACCAGCCGGGGCTTGACAGCGGGAGGGCAAGAAGAGACCCAGTACTTC | CATSRGLTAGGQEETQYF
TRBJ2-7 | NA | NA | TRBV7-9 | TGTGCCAGCAGCAATCACTACGAGCAGTACTTC | CASSNHYEQYF
TRBJ2-1 | NA | NA | TRBV30 | TGTGCCTGGAGTGTACGACAGTACAATGAGCAGTTCTTC | CAWSVRQYNEQFF
TRBJ2-2 | NA | NA | TRBV5-1 | TGCGCCAGCAGCTTGCCCAGGGAAACCGGGGAGCTGTTTTTT | CASSLPRETGELFF
TRBJ1-2 | NA | TRBD1 | TRBV2 | TGTGCCAGCAGGGACACAGGGGACTATGGCTACACCTTC | CASRDTGDYGYTF
TRBJ1-2 | NA | NA | TRBV19 | TGTGCCAGTAGGTTGCGGGACGGTTCTAACTATGGCTACACCTTC | CASRLRDGSNYGYTF
TRBJ2-2 | once | TRBD2 | TRBV4-1 | TGCGCCAGCAGGCGACTAGCGAGATCCACCGGGGAGCTGTTTTTT | CASRRLARSTGELFF
TRBJ1-3 | once | NA | TRBV5-1 | TGCGCCAGCAGCTTTGGTACAGAAGTCTCTGGAAACACCATATATTTT | CASSFGTEVSGNTIYF
TRBJ2-5 | NA | NA | TRBV21-1 | TGTGCCAGCAGCAAACAAAAAGGCACAGGGATTCAAGAGACCCAGTACTTC | CASSKQKGTGIQETQYF
TRBJ1-6 | NA | NA | TRBV18 | TGTGCCAGCTCACCAGTAGCGGCAGCGAGCTCCTATAATTCACCCCTCCACTTT | CASSPVAAASSYNSPLHF
TRBJ1-5 | NA | NA | TRBV19 | TGTGCCAGTAGTATATTTGGGGCAGCGAGCAATCAGCCCCAGCATTTT | CASSIFGAASNQPQHF
TRBJ1-1 | once | NA | TRBV5-1 | TGCGCCAGCAGCTCCAGGGCGGGGGGCACTGAAGCTTTCTTT | CASSSRAGGTEAFF
TRBJ2-7 | NA | TRBD2 | TRBV27 | TGTGCCAGCAGTTTATTCGGGTCTAGCGGGAGAGGGTACGAGCAGTACTTC | CASSLFGSSGRGYEQYF
TRBJ1-1 | NA | NA | TRBV30 | TGTGCCTGGAGCCTTAAGGACCCCTGGGCGAACACTGAAGCTTTCTTT | CAWSLKDPWANTEAFF
TRBJ1-5 | NA | NA | TRBV6-1 | TGTGCCAGCTATGTTCCCCATCAGCCCCAGCATTTT | CASYVPHQPQHF
TRBJ2-1 | few | TRBD2 | TRBV7-3 | TGTGCCAGCAGCTTCCGAGGTAGCGGGCGCTACAATGAGCAGTTCTTC | CASSFRGSGRYNEQFF
TRBJ1-6 | NA | NA | TRBV10-3 | TGTGCCATCAGCCGAACAGGGAGGGATTCACCCCTCCACTTT | CAISRTGRDSPLHF
TRBJ1-1 | NA | TRBD1 | TRBV7-2 | TGTGCCAGCAGCTTGGACAGGGCCAAAACTGAAGCTTTCTTT | CASSLDRAKTEAFF
TRBJ2-3 | once | NA | TRBV7-3 | TGTGCCAGCAGCTTAGGGGCCCCGGGGTCCGCAGATACGCAGTATTTT | CASSLGAPGSADTQYF
TRBJ2-7 | NA | NA | TRBV10-1 | TGCGCCAGCAGTGACGCCCTCTACGGTCCTGACTACGAGCAGTACTTC | CASSDALYGPDYEQYF
TRBJ1-2 | NA | TRBD1 | TRBV19 | TGTGCCAGTAGTATGTATGGCCTCGGGACAGGGAATCTCCCCTATGGCTACACCTTC | CASSMYGLGTGNLPYGYTF
TRBJ2-5 | NA | TRBD1 | TRBV10-3 | TGTGCCATCAGTGACGGTTTTGGGACAGGGGGCGGGGAGACCCAGTACTTC | CAISDGFGTGGGETQYF
TRBJ1-5 | NA | NA | TRBV28 | TGTGCCAGCAGTTTGAACAGCCTCAATCAGCCCCAGCATTTT | CASSLNSLNQPQHF
TRBJ2-5 | NA | TRBD2 | TRBV5-1 | TGCGCCAGCAGCCTAGCGGGAGGTCCCTCGGGATACTTC | CASSLAGGPSGYF
TRBJ2-2 | NA | NA | TRBV6-1 | TGTGCCAGCAGTGAAGTGGGGGTCGCCGGGGAGCTGTTTTTT | CASSEVGVAGELFF
TRBJ1-5 | NA | NA | TRBV19 | TGTGCCAGTAGTTTCGACCCCGGGGCCGGTCAGCCCCAGCATTTT | CASSFDPGAGQPQHF
TRBJ1-2 | NA | NA | TRBV5-1 | TGCGCCAGCAGCTTGGGTCAGGGTGACTATGGCTACACCTTC | CASSLGQGDYGYTF
TRBJ2-1 | NA | TRBD2 | TRBV5-1 | TGCGCCAGCAGCTTGGCCACTAGCGGGAGCTCCTACAATGAGCAGTTCTTC | CASSLATSGSSYNEQFF
TRBJ2-7 | many | NA | TRBV11-3 | TGTGCCAGCAGCCTCGACCGAAGCTACGAGCAGTACTTC | CASSLDRSYEQYF
TRBJ2-6 | NA | TRBD1 | TRBV5-1 | TGCGCCAGCAGCCGGGACAGCCTCTCTGGGGCCAACGTCCTGACTTTC | CASSRDSLSGANVLTF
TRBJ1-2 | few | TRBD1 | TRBV19 | TGTGCCAGTAGTATAAGAGGGGGCGCGGGCTACACCTTC | CASSIRGGAGYTF
TRBJ1-2 | NA | NA | TRBV4-1 | TGCGCCAGCAGCCAAGCCGGGGGTGGGGGTTGGGCAACGCAACGCCCTGGCTACACCTTC | CASSQAGGGGWATQRPGYTF
TRBJ1-2 | NA | NA | TRBV10-3 | TGTGCCAGCCAGCCCTCCGTCCCGACGAGTGGCTACACCTTC | CASQPSVPTSGYTF
TRBJ2-7 | NA | TRBD2 | TRBV7-8 | TGTGCCAGCAGCCCAATTAGCGGGAGAGCGAATTATAATGTCTTC | CASSPISGRANYNVF
TRBJ2-3 | NA | NA | TRBV9 | TGTGCCAGCAGCGTAGCTCGACACACAGATACGCAGTATTTT | CASSVARHTDTQYF
TRBJ2-6 | NA | TRBD1 | TRBV7-8 | TGTGCCAGCAGCTTAGGTCGGCAGGGGGCGTTAGGGGCCAACGTCCTGACTTTC | CASSLGRQGALGANVLTF
TRBJ1-2 | NA | NA | TRBV7-2 | TGTGCCAGCAGCCCCGCACAGGGAGTCGTTAGCTACACCTTC | CASSPAQGVVSYTF
TRBJ2-3 | NA | NA | TRBV7-2 | TGTGCCAGCAGGCCGGCGCGGGGTAGGACAGATACGCAGTATTTT | CASRPARGRTDTQYF
TRBJ1-6 | once | NA | TRBV30 | TGTGCCTGGAGTGGGGGGTATTCACCCCTCCACTTT | CAWSGGYSPLHF
TRBJ1-1 | few | NA | TRBV5-1 | TGCGCCAGCAGCGCGACTTTGAACACTGAAGCTTTCTTT | CASSATLNTEAFF
TRBJ1-2 | medium-sized | NA | TRBV7-9 | TGTGCCAGCAGCCTACCAAGTCGGTTCTGGGGCTACACCTTC | CASSLPSRFWGYTF
TRBJ1-4 | NA | NA | TRBV18 | TGTGCCAGCTCACGGAGAAATGAAAAACTGTTTTTT | CASSRRNEKLFF
TRBJ1-2 | NA | TRBD1 | TRBV6-6 | TGTGCCAGCAGGGCATTCGACAGGGTCTATGGCTACACCTTC | CASRAFDRVYGYTF
TRBJ2-1 | NA | NA | TRBV7-9 | TGTGCCAGCAGCCCCCTCTGGGTCTTGCACAATGAGCAGTTCTTC | CASSPLWVLHNEQFF
TRBJ2-7 | NA | NA | TRBV1 | TGCACCAGCAGCCAACCCCCCAAATGCGGGGAGCAGTACTTC | CTSSQPPKCGEQYF
TRBJ1-1 | NA | NA | TRBV20-1 | TGCAGTGCTAGAGAAGGCGCAGAAGCTTTCTTT | CSAREGAEAFF
TRBJ2-3 | NA | NA | TRBV7-2 | TGTGCCAGCAGCTTACTTCTAGCAGCCACAGATACGCAGTATTTT | CASSLLLAATDTQYF
TRBJ1-2 | NA | NA | TRBV25-1 | TGTGCCAGCGTGGCTAGCGGGGGTGGCTACACCTTC | CASVASGGGYTF
TRBJ1-2 | NA | TRBD1 | TRBV2 | TGTGCCAGCAGGGGCGGGACAGCGTCAGCTAACTATGGCTACACCTTC | CASRGGTASANYGYTF
TRBJ2-6 | NA | NA | TRBV7-3 | TGTGCCAGCAGCCCTACCGGCAGCCTCTCTGGGGCCAACGTCCTGACTTTC | CASSPTGSLSGANVLTF
TRBJ2-2 | NA | TRBD2 | TRBV10-3 | TGTGCCATCAGTGAGTCCGCTAGCGGAGCTACCGGGGAGCTGTTTTTT | CAISESASGATGELFF
TRBJ2-7 | NA | NA | TRBV27 | TGTGCCAGCAGCTTGAATCTAATCAGCTCCTACGAGCAGTACTTC | CASSLNLISSYEQYF
TRBJ2-1 | NA | NA | TRBV4-3 | TGCGCCAGCAGCCAAGTCTCACGGGGAAGTAATGAGCAGTTCTTC | CASSQVSRGSNEQFF
TRBJ2-1 | once | TRBD1 | TRBV9 | TGTGCCAGCAGCCTCTACTCCGGGACAGGGCTAGGTAAGGAGCAGTTCTTC | CASSLYSGTGLGKEQFF
TRBJ1-1 | NA | TRBD1 | TRBV19 | TGTGCCAGTACCCAGGACAGGGCATACACTGAAGCTTTCTTT | CASTQDRAYTEAFF
TRBJ1-2 | NA | NA | TRBV13 | TGTGCCAGCACCAGGAATAGGGGCTTC | CASTRNRGF
TRBJ1-1 | NA | NA | TRBV6-4 | TGTGCCGTCTCGTTCGGGGGCGATCTAAATGAAGCTTTCTTT | CAVSFGGDLNEAFF
TRBJ2-1 | NA | TRBD2 | TRBV5-1 | TGCGCCAGCAGCATAAGACCGCTAGCGGGAGGGCCCTACAATGAGCAGTTCTTC | CASSIRPLAGGPYNEQFF
TRBJ1-2 | once | TRBD1 | TRBV28 | TGTGCCAGCAGCCTGACAGGGGGCTATGGCTACACCTTC | CASSLTGGYGYTF